Reported below is one TCR beta chain. Only in-frame clones appear in the TCRdb table, and some are missing; sequencing was by immunoSEQ multiplex PCR. The sample has over 80,000 clones, around 72% seen once. The V and J ends lost 3 bases and 6 bases respectively, with 6 bases between them. This CDR3 spans 11 amino acids. Germline CDR1 is LNHDA and CDR2 is SQIVND (reference sequence). This entry belongs to a study of blood T cell repertoires in COVID-19. Sequencing was performed on peripheral blood. The rearrangement links TRBV19 to TRBJ2-7, with D perhaps matching TRBD2 (5 bases). This clonotype was sampled from a man aged 70 or older with COVID-19, enrolled during active disease. CDR3 coding DNA: TGTGCCAGTAGTATCGCGGGCGAGCAGTACTTC. Encoded protein: CASSIAGEQYF.